Below are 29 T cell receptor beta chains sequenced from a single sample in a study of shared clonotypes between healthy human individuals. The assay was immunoSEQ multiplex PCR, and TCRdb's table has in-frame clones only and misses some. Among 950,000 to 1,300,000 clones listed, 60% to 80% were seen once. The specimen was memory CD4+ T cells sorted from blood. Described subset: CD45RA-negative fraction. The receptor set was obtained from a man between 18 and 29 years old in good health.

This chain joins TRBV28 and TRBJ1-5, with no clear D. Per the germline V gene, CDR1 is MDHEN and CDR2 is SYDVKM. The CDR3 is 16 amino acids. V lost 3 bases and J 0 bases, leaving 12 bases between the germline ends. Here the CDR3 reads CASSFGSRGSNQPQHF. CDR3 DNA sequence: TGTGCCAGCAGTTTTGGGTCGCGGGGTAGCAATCAGCCCCAGCATTTT.

The V gene is TRBV5-6, the J gene TRBJ2-1; TRBD2 matches at 13 bases. Trimming took 2 bases from V and 9 from J; bases not matched to a gene: 5. The germline CDR1 and CDR2 sequences are SGHDT and YYEEEE. The CDR3 spans 15 residues. The CDR3 sequence is CASSFTSGGAGEQFF. In nucleotides, the CDR3 is TGTGCCAGCAGCTTTACTAGCGGGGGGGCCGGTGAGCAGTTCTTC. Full variable domain (remainder filled in from reference TRBV5-6 and TRBJ2-1): DAGVTQSPTHLIKTRGQQVTLRCSPKSGHDTVSWYQQALGQGPQFIFQYYEEEERQRGNFPDRFSGHQFPNYSSELNVNALLLGDSALYLCASSFTSGGAGEQFFGPGTRLTVL.

J is TRBJ2-2 and V is TRBV5-1, with 10 bases fitting TRBD2. The CDR3 length is 15 residues. J lost 6 bases, V lost 3 bases, and 5 bases had no gene match. Germline CDR1 is SGHRS and CDR2 is YFSETQ. CDR3 region: CASSSAGGQAGELFF. CDR3 in DNA: TGCGCCAGCAGCTCAGCGGGGGGGCAAGCCGGGGAGCTGTTTTTT.

This clone showed up just once. V usage is TRBV6-6 and J usage is TRBJ2-7; the D is unclear. With 2 bases removed from V and 3 bases from J, the gap between germline ends came to 8 bases. The V gene's germline CDR1 is MNHNY and CDR2 SVGAGI (reference sequence). The CDR3 runs 13 residues. CDR3 sequence (DNA): TGTGCCAGCAGTTACGGTCACTTCTACGAGCAGTACTTC. This gives the protein CASSYGHFYEQYF.

This clone was found a few times. CDR3 nucleotides: TGTGCCAGCAGTTTAGGGACAGGAGGAGAAGCTTTCTTT. This gives the protein CASSLGTGGEAFF. The rearrangement uses TRBV27 and TRBJ1-1, with TRBD1 matching 8 bases. Trimming cost V 2 bases and J 8 bases; bases outside gene matches: 4. The germline gives CDR1 MNHEY, CDR2 SMNVEV (reference sequence). The length of the CDR3 is 13 residues.

The chain joins TRBV5-6 to TRBJ2-2; TRBD1 matches at 10 bases. CDR1 is SGHDT, CDR2 YYEEEE, per germline. The junction had 7 bases not matched to a gene; V was cut back by 5 bases and J by 6 bases. This CDR3 has 15 residues. The DNA of the CDR3 is TGTGCCAGCAGGCAGCCGGGACAGGGGTCCGGGGAGCTGTTTTTT. The encoded protein is CASRQPGQGSGELFF.

This chain joins TRBV28 and TRBJ1-2; maybe TRBD1 (6 bases). The V gene lost 3 bases and the J gene lost 10 bases, with 12 bases spanning the gap. The CDR3 contains 12 residues. The germline gives CDR1 MDHEN, CDR2 SYDVKM. The chain's CDR3 is CASSLPDRFYTF. CDR3 DNA sequence: TGTGCCAGCAGTTTGCCTGACAGGTTCTACACCTTC.

The rearrangement uses TRBV2 and TRBJ1-2; the D is unclear. V was cut by 1 base and J by 2 bases, with 5 bases left in between. Looked up from germline, CDR1 is SNHLY and CDR2 is FYNNEI. The CDR3 sequence is 13 residues long. CDR3 coding DNA: TGTGCCAGCAGTGAAGGGGAAAACTATGGCTACACCTTC. Its translation: CASSEGENYGYTF.

The chain is built from TRBV30 and TRBJ2-3, with D tentatively TRBD1 (6 bases). This CDR3 has 13 residues. CDR1 is GTSNPN, CDR2 SVGIG, per germline (reference sequence). V dropped 0 bases and J dropped 4 bases, with 8 bases sitting between them. The CDR3 nucleotides are TGTGCCTGGAGTGTGAGACAGGCAGATACGCAGTATTTT. Protein product: CAWSVRQADTQYF.

Concerning this clone: Distinct nucleotide sequences in the sample also encode this CDR3. The CDR3 protein is CASSIPGNQPQHF. CDR3 DNA sequence: TGTGCCAGTAGTATCCCCGGGAATCAGCCCCAGCATTTT. The rearrangement links TRBV19 to TRBJ1-5; no clear D. This CDR3 has 13 residues. V was pared by 3 bases and J by 4 bases, with 7 bases between. Germline V lookup: CDR1 LNHDA, CDR2 SQIVND (reference sequence).

This clone turned up a few times. The CDR3 loop is CASSPGEVTDTQYF. The CDR3 bases are TGTGCCAGCAGCCCGGGTGAGGTCACAGATACGCAGTATTTT. V and J are TRBV13 and TRBJ2-3; no reliable D call. The CDR3 has 14 residues. CDR1 and CDR2 from the germline V gene are PRHDT and FYEKMQ (reference sequence). V was clipped by 5 bases and J by 2 bases, with 11 bases between them.

In the case of this clone: A much larger clone lies a single base off, so this may be a read error. The chain uses TRBV5-6 and TRBJ1-2; the D gene is possibly TRBD1 (6 bases). The ends were cut back, 4 bases at V and 4 bases at J, with 11 bases in the middle. The CDR3 is made up of 13 amino acids. Germline V gives CDR1 SGHDT, CDR2 YYEEEE. CDR3 coding DNA: TGTGCCAGCAGCCAGGACAGATTCTATGGCTACACCTTC. As protein: CASSQDRFYGYTF.

This rearrangement joins TRBV2 to TRBJ2-7; 11 positions match TRBD1. The V and J ends lost 4 bases and 3 bases, in that order; junction bases with no gene match: 2. This CDR3 is built from 14 residues. Germline V gene data show CDR1 as SNHLY and CDR2 as FYNNEI. The CDR3 spells CASSVGQGVYEQYF. CDR3 sequence (DNA): TGTGCCAGCAGTGTGGGACAGGGGGTCTACGAGCAGTACTTC.

This chain joins TRBV4-1 and TRBJ2-7; a possible D gene is TRBD1 (5 bases). The CDR3 is 13 amino acids. Germline CDR1 is MGHRA and CDR2 is YSYEKL. Trimming took off 6 bases at V and 0 bases at J, with 9 bases between the two ends. In nucleotides, the CDR3 is TGCGCCAGCAGACTGGGGCCCTCCTACGAGCAGTACTTC. It is translated as CASRLGPSYEQYF.

J is TRBJ1-1 and V is TRBV2, with a weak D call TRBD1 (5 bases). This CDR3 comprises 13 residues. V lost 11 bases to trimming and J lost 1 base, with 14 bases between them. Per germline, CDR1 SNHLY and CDR2 FYNNEI. In nucleotides, the CDR3 is TGTGCCGGAACCGGGGCTTCGAACACTGAAGCTTTCTTT. Protein: CAGTGASNTEAFF.

The chain joins TRBV5-8 to TRBJ2-3; TRBD2 might be the D (6 bases). V was shortened by 6 bases and J by 3 bases, with 17 bases between the two germline ends. The germline gives CDR1 SGHTS, CDR2 YDEGEE. The CDR3 length is 15 residues. The CDR3 DNA follows: TGTGCCAGCACCCCGGGACTCCTTAGGACAGATACGCAGTATTTT. It translates to CASTPGLLRTDTQYF.

V is TRBV4-3 and J is TRBJ2-1; 7 bases map to TRBD2. After removal of 4 bases from V and 7 bases from J, the junction contained 10 bases not matched to a gene. The CDR3 consists of 15 residues. CDR1 LGHNA and CDR2 YSLEER come from the germline V gene. DNA of the CDR3: TGCGCCAGCAGCCTCTCTAGCGGACTTCGGAATGAGCAGTTCTTC. Translation gives CASSLSSGLRNEQFF.

V and J are TRBV9 and TRBJ1-1; D remains ambiguous. Trimming left V 0 bases short and J 5 bases short, with 14 bases between. Germline-derived CDR1 and CDR2 are SGDLS and YYNGEE. CDR3 size: 15 residues. The chain's CDR3 is CASSVAGGMGTEAFF. The CDR3 DNA follows: TGTGCCAGCAGCGTAGCTGGAGGGATGGGAACTGAAGCTTTCTTT.

A word on this clone: The same CDR3 also results from other DNA sequences found in this sample. This chain connects TRBV7-2 to TRBJ2-6, with D perhaps being TRBD1 or TRBD2 (5 bases each). V lost 3 bases, J lost 2 bases, and 8 bases lay in between. CDR1 and CDR2 (germline): SGHTA, FQGNSA. The CDR3 length is 15 residues. The CDR3 spells CASSFGGTGANVLTF. The DNA for the CDR3 is TGTGCCAGCAGCTTTGGGGGTACTGGGGCCAACGTCCTGACTTTC.

This clone was seen a few times. The J gene is TRBJ2-7, the V gene TRBV6-1; 8 nucleotides line up with TRBD1. In germline, CDR1 is MNHNS, CDR2 SASEGT. CDR3 length: 13 amino acids. The V gene end was trimmed by 10 bases and the J gene end by 4 bases; junction bases not matched to a gene: 9. The CDR3 spells CATGQGLEYEQYF. Written as DNA, the CDR3 is TGTGCCACAGGACAGGGATTGGAGTACGAGCAGTACTTC.

This chain links TRBV11-2 with TRBJ2-2; D is unresolved. V gave up 8 bases and J gave up 3 bases, with 13 bases separating them. Germline CDR1 is SGHAT and CDR2 is FQNNGV. The CDR3 has 14 amino acids. CDR3 amino acids: CASLLRSDTGELFF. Written as DNA, the CDR3 is TGTGCCAGCCTGCTGAGGTCGGACACCGGGGAGCTGTTTTTT. Using reference TRBV11-2 and TRBJ2-2 for the parts outside the CDR3, the full variable domain is EAGVAQSPRYKIIEKRQSVAFWCNPISGHATLYWYQQILGQGPKLLIQFQNNGVVDDSQLPKDRFSAERLKGVDSTLKIQPAKLEDSAVYLCASLLRSDTGELFFGEGSRLTVL.

The chain uses TRBV29-1 and TRBJ2-1, with D perhaps matching TRBD2 (6 bases). CDR1 and CDR2 (germline): SQVTM, ANQGSEA. V dropped 6 bases and J dropped 6 bases, with 12 bases sitting between them. The CDR3 is 12 amino acids. The CDR3 DNA sequence: TGCAGCGTGGGACGGGAGACCAATGAGCAGTTCTTC. It yields the protein CSVGRETNEQFF.

This clone was recorded once. V usage is TRBV5-4 and J usage is TRBJ2-7; TRBD2 matches 8 bases. The V gene's germline CDR1 is SGHNT and CDR2 YYREEE (reference sequence). The CDR3 consists of 16 residues. J lost 0 bases, V lost 4 bases, and 9 bases had no gene match. CDR3 coding DNA: TGTGCCAGCAGCCCCTGGGGTACTAGCGGCTCCTACGAGCAGTACTTC. It codes for CASSPWGTSGSYEQYF.

This clone appeared a few times. This chain uses TRBV10-2 with TRBJ2-1, with 13 nucleotides matching TRBD2. V trimming: 7 bases; J trimming: 0 bases; junction bases outside the gene matches: 15. CDR3 length: 20 residues. Germline CDR1 and CDR2: WSHSY and SAAADI. The CDR3 bases are TGCGCCAGCAAGGATAAACTAGCGGGAGGGCCCTTGAGCTCCTACAATGAGCAGTTCTTC. Translated: CASKDKLAGGPLSSYNEQFF.

This chain links TRBV7-3 with TRBJ1-3, with a tentative D call TRBD1 (6 bases). Germline lookup yields CDR1 SGHTA and CDR2 FQGTGA. The V end was cut by 5 bases, the J end by 0 bases, with 8 bases between. The CDR3 totals 14 residues. CDR3 residues: CASSQQGSGNTIYF. In nucleotides, the CDR3 is TGTGCCAGCAGCCAACAGGGCTCTGGAAACACCATATATTTT.

In its sample, this clone was seen a few times. The chain employs TRBV27 and TRBJ1-2; TRBD1 matches at 9 bases. From germline, CDR1 is MNHEY and CDR2 SMNVEV (reference sequence). With V trimmed by 5 bases and J by 8 bases, 9 bases remained unmatched. The CDR3 is made up of 14 amino acids. The CDR3 here is CASSAGQGAGGYTF. CDR3 nucleotides: TGTGCCAGCAGTGCGGGACAGGGAGCCGGAGGCTACACCTTC.

This chain joins TRBV5-6 and TRBJ1-2; 10 bases are a match to TRBD1. Germline trimming cut 0 bases from V and 2 bases from J; bases unmatched to any gene: 10. This CDR3 spans 18 amino acids. Germline CDR1 reads SGHDT; CDR2 reads YYEEEE. The CDR3 loop reads CASSLATDRGRDNYGYTF. In DNA form, the CDR3 reads TGTGCCAGCAGCTTGGCAACCGACAGGGGGCGCGACAACTATGGCTACACCTTC.

Of note for this clone: The junction shows a germline mismatch at one end, possibly a read error. The V and J genes are TRBV7-9 and TRBJ1-5, with 7 bases matching TRBD1. Germline values: CDR1 SEHNR, CDR2 FQNEAQ (reference sequence). The CDR3 spans 16 residues. CDR3 protein: CASSLGVDRTHQPQHF. CDR3 DNA sequence: TGTGCCAGCAGTTTAGGGGTGGACAGGACACATCAGCCCCAGCATTTT.

This chain joins TRBV29-1 and TRBJ2-7; D remains ambiguous. The CDR3 loop spans 12 amino acids. Trimming shortened V by 5 bases and J by 2 bases, and 10 bases separated the two germline ends. Germline values: CDR1 SQVTM, CDR2 ANQGSEA. The CDR3 sequence is CSVRAVTYEQYF. The CDR3 nucleotides are TGCAGCGTTCGAGCCGTTACCTACGAGCAGTACTTC.